Below, 15 T cell receptor beta chains from the same sample are listed, as sequenced in a study of T cell responses to AZD1222 COVID-19 vaccine. Profiling relied on immunoSEQ multiplex PCR, and the TCRdb table lists in-frame clones only, not all of them. The sample shows approximately 190,000 clones, approximately 94% of them seen only once. The sample consisted of peripheral blood, taken on day 0 of AZD1222 vaccination. Receptor source: an adult in good health.

The CDR3 sequence is CASSPVSYEQYF. The CDR3 DNA sequence: TGTGCCAGCAGTCCGGTCTCCTACGAGCAGTACTTC. The V gene is TRBV6-5, the J gene TRBJ2-7; D gene unclear. The germline V and J ends were trimmed by 5 bases and 0 bases, with 5 bases remaining between them. Germline CDR1 reads MNHEY; CDR2 reads SVGAGI. The CDR3 has 12 amino acids.

In this sample, this clone turned up once. The chain joins TRBV30 to TRBJ1-4; possible D gene TRBD1, 5 bases. V was trimmed by 3 bases and J by 0 bases, leaving 8 bases between them. The CDR3 extends over 14 amino acids. Germline CDR1 and CDR2: GTSNPN and SVGIG (reference sequence). The CDR3 protein is CAWRGGTTNEKLFF. In DNA form, the CDR3 reads TGTGCCTGGAGGGGGGGGACAACTAATGAAAAACTGTTTTTT.

The chain carries TRBV25-1 and TRBJ1-2; D is perhaps TRBD1 (6 bases). V was pared by 5 bases and J by 7 bases, with 17 bases between. CDR1 is MGHDK and CDR2 is SYGVNS in the germline V gene. The CDR3 covers 14 residues. The CDR3 region is CASSPTGGAFGYTF. For the CDR3, the DNA is TGTGCCAGCAGTCCTACGGGGGGCGCTTTTGGCTACACCTTC.

The rearrangement joins TRBV5-1 to TRBJ2-2, with 8 bases identical to TRBD1. The junction had 11 bases not matched to a gene; V was cut back by 6 bases and J by 7 bases. CDR1 and CDR2 (germline): SGHRS, YFSETQ. The CDR3 spans 15 residues. CDR3 DNA: TGCGCCAGCAACCCGGCCAGGGGGCCGAACGGGGAGCTGTTTTTT. Translating gives CASNPARGPNGELFF.

This clone has only a few counts. The chain combines TRBV27 with TRBJ2-1; 11 nucleotides agree with TRBD2. CDR1 and CDR2 from the germline V gene are MNHEY and SMNVEV (reference sequence). V gave up 2 bases and J gave up 6 bases; unmatched junction bases: 9. The CDR3 length is 17 residues. The CDR3 nucleotides read TGTGCCAGCAGTTTACTTAGTAGCGGGAGGGCCCTCAATGAGCAGTTCTTC. Its protein product is CASSLLSSGRALNEQFF.

The chain combines TRBV6-2 or TRBV6-3 with TRBJ2-1; TRBD2 matches 10 bases. Germline loops: CDR1 MNHEY, CDR2 SVGEGT. The V gene end was trimmed by 2 bases and the J gene end by 3 bases; junction bases not matched to a gene: 4. The CDR3 runs 16 residues. The CDR3 here is CASSYALAGDYNEQFF. Written as DNA, the CDR3 is TGTGCCAGCAGTTACGCGCTAGCGGGAGACTACAATGAGCAGTTCTTC.

To note about this clone: Different DNA sequences within this sample yield the same CDR3. The V and J genes are TRBV12-3 or TRBV12-4 and TRBJ1-2; D ambiguous. Trimming took 3 bases from V and 8 from J, leaving 10 bases between them. The CDR3 is made up of 12 amino acids. The CDR3 region has the DNA TGTGCCAGCAGTTTGGTTAGGCGCGGCTACACCTTC. Translating it yields CASSLVRRGYTF.

The chain links TRBV19 to TRBJ2-2; D remains ambiguous. There are 14 residues in the CDR3. CDR1 LNHDA and CDR2 SQIVND come from the germline V gene (reference sequence). Trimming pared 4 bases from V and 4 bases from J, leaving 10 bases between. This CDR3 reads CASSRVSSTGELFF. The CDR3 DNA follows: TGTGCCAGTAGTAGGGTTAGTAGCACCGGGGAGCTGTTTTTT.

The chain recombines TRBV19 with TRBJ1-1; 8 bases agree with TRBD1. The germline CDR1 and CDR2 sequences are LNHDA and SQIVND (reference sequence). V was clipped by 3 bases and J by 8 bases; unmatched bases: 5. The CDR3 length is 13 residues. The CDR3 loop is CASSITGQGEAFF. DNA for the CDR3: TGTGCCAGTAGTATTACCGGACAGGGAGAAGCTTTCTTT.

The chain has TRBV7-9 and TRBJ2-1; TRBD1 matches 9 bases. CDR1 and CDR2 (germline): SEHNR, FQNEAQ (reference sequence). The CDR3 has 15 amino acids. Trimming at V came to 5 bases and at J to 3 bases, leaving 5 bases not matched to a gene. CDR3 bases: TGTGCCAGCAGCCCGGGACAGGGAAGCTACAATGAGCAGTTCTTC. Its translation is CASSPGQGSYNEQFF.

This chain uses TRBV5-6 with TRBJ2-1; D is undetermined. The CDR3 extends over 14 amino acids. V was shortened by 0 bases and J by 4 bases, with 8 bases between the two germline ends. Looked up from germline, CDR1 is SGHDT and CDR2 is YYEEEE. Written as DNA, the CDR3 is TGTGCCAGCAGCTTGGGGAGCGCTTACAATGAGCAGTTCTTC. It translates to CASSLGSAYNEQFF.

The V call is TRBV3-1 (or the pseudogene TRBV3-2), the J call TRBJ2-7; D gene unclear. This CDR3 spans 14 amino acids. Trimming removed 1 base at V and 4 bases at J, with 11 bases between. The germline V gene has CDR1 LGHDT and CDR2 YNNKEL (reference sequence). CDR3: CASSQGVGIYEQYF. The CDR3 coding sequence is TGTGCCAGCAGCCAAGGGGTAGGGATATACGAGCAGTACTTC.

V is TRBV7-9 and J is TRBJ2-3; D is undetermined. This CDR3 comprises 15 residues. V shed 5 bases and J shed 2 bases, with 14 bases lying between them. Germline lookup yields CDR1 SEHNR and CDR2 FQNEAQ (reference sequence). The CDR3 is CASSQSIKDTDTQYF. In DNA, the CDR3 is TGTGCCAGCAGCCAGAGTATTAAAGACACAGATACGCAGTATTTT.

The chain employs TRBV6-5 and TRBJ1-4; a possible D gene is TRBD1 (6 bases). Germline V CDR1 and CDR2: MNHEY, SVGAGI. CDR3 length: 13 amino acids. V shed 4 bases and J shed 8 bases, with 11 bases lying between them. CDR3 sequence reads: CASSLGAGEKLFF. The CDR3 DNA reads TGTGCCAGCAGTTTGGGGGCTGGGGAAAAACTGTTTTTT.

This chain connects TRBV28 to TRBJ1-1; D is perhaps TRBD1 (6 bases). Germline V gives CDR1 MDHEN, CDR2 SYDVKM. The length of the CDR3 is 15 residues. Trimming took 4 bases from V and 1 from J, leaving 13 bases between them. In DNA form, the CDR3 reads TGTGCCAGCAGTTACCCGGGCAGGGGGAACACTGAAGCTTTCTTT. Protein: CASSYPGRGNTEAFF.